These T cell receptor beta chains were read from a single sample in a study of T cell responses to AZD1222 COVID-19 vaccine. TCRdb's table, derived via immunoSEQ multiplex PCR, lists solely in-frame clones and lacks some. The sample yields 110,000 to 150,000 clones, just under 95% seen once. The specimen was peripheral blood, collected on day 0 of AZD1222 vaccination. The source of these receptors is an adult in good health. Each CDR3 is given with its conserved first and last residue. Expanded clones get a size class; other rows say once, few or many, or leave the size out.

V gene	clone size	CDR3 length	CDR3 protein
TRBV29-1	-	14	CSVVGQTTTDTQYF
TRBV5-6	-	15	CASSPRQGNNQPQHF
TRBV5-4	once	12	CASASSYNEQFF
TRBV5-1	-	16	CASSPGALGRGETQYF
TRBV7-9	-	15	CASSLSRAPGEKLFF
TRBV10-1	-	14	CASSESGRGGELFF
TRBV12-3/TRBV12-4	-	13	CASTPRGNSPLHF
TRBV7-2	-	14	CASSLQAASYEQYF
TRBV11-3	-	13	CASSLVVGTEAFF
TRBV9	-	14	CASTKTGSNTEAFF
TRBV20-1	-	14	CSASNSGTQETQYF
TRBV7-9	-	14	CASSPPDRGYEQYF
TRBV7-9	-	13	CASSLDSTDTQYF
TRBV5-1	-	14	CASRNDRGAGEQYF
TRBV6-2/TRBV6-3	once	16	CASSPSRVFYGQPQHF
TRBV7-9	few	12	CASRGGGETQYF
TRBV6-5	-	12	CASRGTRSAQHF
TRBV9	-	13	CASSSRDGYGYTF
TRBV2	-	13	CASTEGRNEKLFF
TRBV27	-	16	CASSLRSLHVNTEAFF
TRBV12-5	-	14	CASGSDFYPYEQYF
TRBV25-1	-	13	CASSEPGADTIYF
TRBV7-3	-	15	CASSAQGAGADTQYF
TRBV27	-	18	CASIPGQGLSSSGNTIYF
TRBV6-6	-	16	CASSYSDAGGNQPQHF
TRBV19	-	13	CASRRVVTDTQYF
TRBV28	once	14	CASSFRGVGYEQYF
TRBV6-5	few	15	CASSYSKGLFTEAFF
TRBV11-2	-	17	CASSLRAWKDFNSPLHF
TRBV30	once	14	CAWRGVGPGNTIYF
TRBV5-1	-	17	CASSLAAGTYFQTEAFF
TRBV5-4	-	13	CASSLMNSSPLHF
TRBV7-3	-	13	CASSPSGDQPQHF
TRBV21-1	-	16	CASSKEKGTSRGGQYF
TRBV9	-	16	CASSPSRTGAGYGYTF
TRBV10-3	-	14	CAISERRDGEKLFF
TRBV20-1	-	13	CSASTTATVGYTF
TRBV10-2	-	16	CASSPWVLEGADTQYF
TRBV29-1	-	12	CSAGTGVTEAFF
TRBV18	-	14	CASSPLGSSQPQHF
TRBV29-1	-	14	CSVERYREAYGYTF
TRBV28	-	14	CASSLVAPNQPQHF
TRBV20-1	-	14	CSASWILGSYEQYF
TRBV5-1	-	14	CASSFGQGGDTQYF
TRBV6-5	-	14	CASWGAGGTGELFF
TRBV18	-	16	CASSPTFEVGSYGYTF
TRBV5-1	-	11	CASRLGTEAFF
TRBV6-5	-	14	CASRGLAGPGTQYF
TRBV7-2	-	16	CASSPYGGSGANVLTF